Included here is one TCR beta chain sequence, with context. J lost 2 bases, V lost 3 bases, and 5 bases had no gene match. CDR1 is SGDLS, CDR2 YYNGEE, per germline. The CDR3 is made up of 14 amino acids. The record originates from a study of shared clonotypes between healthy human individuals. Some clones are missing from TCRdb's copy, which holds only in-frame ones; the method was immunoSEQ multiplex PCR. Of some 2,100,000 clones in the sample, more than 85% are singletons; the top ten hold under 2%. It was CD45RO-negative cells, positively selected for CCR7, that made up naive CD8 cells, with terminally differentiated effector memory CD45RA+ cells excluded.

This chain links TRBV9 with TRBJ2-7, with TRBD1 matching 7 bases. This TCR came from a man aged 18-30 years in good health. Some clones in this sample may be carry-over from other donors' samples. What was sequenced was naive CD8+ T cells from PBMCs. This CDR3 is CASSEGQRTYEQYF. The CDR3, as DNA: TGTGCCAGCAGCGAGGGACAGAGAACCTACGAGCAGTACTTC.